This T cell receptor beta chain was profiled in a study of shared clonotypes between healthy human individuals (dated by TCRdb to about 2020). For the study in its entirety: A couple of women and three men aged 18 to 49 years were included in the cohort. Per donor, three plates each were used for CD4 naive and CD4 memory, two for CD8 naive, and one for CD8 memory. The study deeply sequenced blood TCR repertoires of five healthy adults to estimate repertoire size and the extent of clonotype sharing between individuals. Libraries were prepared and TCR repertoires were sequenced by different laboratories using diverse techniques, in order to increase sequencing depth and limit assay-specific biases. Leukapheresis yielded between about 0.8 and 9.5 billion PBMCs per donor.

What the authors observed across the whole study: Clonotypes shared by all four sorted-subset donors showed higher generation probabilities than non-shared clonotypes. Sharing across a handful of donors was observed for approximately 5% of naive CD4, about 3.2% of naive CD8, 2.3% of memory CD4, and 0.4% of memory CD8 clonotypes. Larger estimated clonotype richness was generally found for naive subsets than for memory subsets. Pairwise subsampling indicated that sequencing depth was expected to affect the degree of clonotype sharing among donors. Rarefaction of sorted-subset datasets indicated incomplete sequencing despite the large sequencing depth. Because the study included only a small number of donors, the genetic and exposure-history diversity represented was limited. Only blood was sampled, and tissue TCR repertoires likely differ from those in blood.

CDR3 length: 15 amino acids, cysteine to phenylalanine. The kept DNA is CDR3 alone, 45 bases in frame from the first base. Trimming at the junction amounts to 3 bases on V and 9 bases on J, and the germline ends lie 20 bases apart. Per the germline V gene, MDHEN is the CDR1 and SYDVKM is the CDR2. Healthy HIV-negative adults with no recently reported acute infections or vaccinations were included as donors. Only Caucasian adults living in Nashville, Tennessee, USA were represented among the donors. Magnetic negative selection was used to enrich CD4+ T cells, after which naive cells were positively selected on CD45RA and the negative fraction became the memory subset. Blood was obtained by leukapheresis, after which PBMCs were separated by Ficoll-Histopaque density gradient centrifugation and cryopreserved in liquid nitrogen vapor phase. Purity and quantity of every magnetically sorted T cell population were checked by analytical flow cytometry. Each sorted fraction had its genomic DNA isolated and then quantified by UV absorbance on a Nanodrop 2000c.

Using the deep immunoSEQ assay, TCR CDR3 regions were amplified from genomic DNA by multiplex PCR. For each cell subset, the extracted genomic DNA was distributed evenly across all wells of several immunoSEQ 96-well plates, and each plate served as one replicate. For sorted subsets, roughly 0.2 ug genomic DNA, equal to about 30,000 T cell genomes, was loaded into each replicate PCR. Purified libraries were quantified with a Qubit 3.0 fluorometer, sized on a Bioanalyzer 2100, and re-quantified with the KAPA Library Quantification kit. Every immunoSEQ 96-well plate was sequenced on a dedicated single-read 150-cycle Illumina NextSeq 550 flow cell. Per the authors' processing: Because the immunoSEQ output included only junctional sequences and no quality scores, the filtering could not be the same as the filtering used for full-length reads. To assign V/J genes and CDR3, sequences were annotated against IMGT germline references using PyIR, a Python wrapper for IgBLAST v1.9. Reads were filtered out if the reads had weak V/J assignments (E-value above 1e-6), no CDR3, stop codons, out-of-frame junctions, or ambiguous translated residues. V3J clonotypes were defined by identical inferred V gene, J gene, and CDR3 amino acid sequence. Percentage overlap between repertoires was calculated by dividing the number of shared unique clonotypes by the size of the smaller repertoire. Richness of each repertoire was evaluated using RTK rarefaction, the Chao1 estimator, and Recon v2.1 estimates of unobserved clonotypes. For all TCRbeta clonotypes obtained by the gDNA method from a few donors, generation probabilities were computed with OLGA. TCRdb stores this immuneACCESS table with in-frame sequences only. Part of the clones is absent; in the studies checked, under half of the shortfall reflects unresolved V genes, and no reason is known for the rest. V and J calls and clone size come straight from that table; D and trimming were deduced from the DNA. The sample includes hundreds of thousands of clones, with less than 96% observed a single time. The ten most abundant clones make up approximately 0.06% of the sample.

Regarding this clone: Its specific antigen is unknown. There are no base qualities to consult, and no much larger clone falls within one base.

Material: naive CD4+ T cells sorted from blood. This sample's cell subset or site label indicates: CD45RA+ positively selected. The sequence is built from TRBV28 and TRBJ1-1; TRBD1 is perhaps the D gene, given 6 matching bases. This TCR came from a woman aged 25 to 39 in good health. The encoded CDR3 is CASSLPGPQGLKAFF. The base sequence is TGTGCCAGCAGTTTGCCCGGGCCGCAGGGGCTCAAAGCTTTCTTT.